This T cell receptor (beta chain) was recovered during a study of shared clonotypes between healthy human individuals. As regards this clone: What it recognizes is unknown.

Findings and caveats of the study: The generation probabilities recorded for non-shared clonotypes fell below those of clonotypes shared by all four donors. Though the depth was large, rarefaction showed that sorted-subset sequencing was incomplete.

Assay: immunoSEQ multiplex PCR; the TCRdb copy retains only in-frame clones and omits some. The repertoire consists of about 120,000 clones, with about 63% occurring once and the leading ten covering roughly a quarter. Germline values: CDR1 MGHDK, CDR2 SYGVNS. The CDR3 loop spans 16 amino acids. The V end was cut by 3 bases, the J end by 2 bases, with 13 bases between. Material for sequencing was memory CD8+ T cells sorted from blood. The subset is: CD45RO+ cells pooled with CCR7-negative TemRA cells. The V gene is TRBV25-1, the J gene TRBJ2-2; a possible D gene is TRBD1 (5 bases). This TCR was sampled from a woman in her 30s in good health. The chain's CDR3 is CASSDPTVPNTGELFF. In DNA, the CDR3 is TGTGCCAGCAGTGACCCGACAGTACCAAACACCGGGGAGCTGTTTTTT.